This T cell receptor (beta chain) stems from a study of Graves' ophthalmopathy and Graves' hyperthyroidism. General observations from the study: The majority of expanded thyroid clonotypes above 0.001 frequency also occurred in blood. Ophthalmopathy progression cases were predicted by the model with roughly 64% sensitivity and roughly 72% specificity.

The CDR3 length is 15 residues. V shed 5 bases and J 5 bases; nucleotides not matched to a gene: 8. Per germline, CDR1 LNHDA and CDR2 SQIVND (reference sequence). This clonotype was observed a few times. Its cognate antigen is unknown. RNA transcripts were the template, and TCR beta CDR3 regions were amplified from them. RT-PCR in the first round used HTBI primers; a second-round multiplex PCR followed. TCRdb independently ran MiXCR on the multiplex PCR reads; one entry per CDR3 protein. The table has tens of thousands of distinct CDR3 sequences, around 50% seen once. This chain joins TRBV19 and TRBJ2-1, with 8 bases fitting TRBD1. The sequence was collected from an adult man with Graves' ophthalmopathy. Sequenced: peripheral blood. The CDR3 sequence is CASSPGTGGNNEQFF. The DNA of the CDR3 is TGTGCCAGTAGTCCAGGGACAGGAGGAAACAATGAGCAGTTCTTC. Variable domain in full (rest from reference TRBV19 and TRBJ2-1): DGGITQSPKYLFRKEGQNVTLSCEQNLNHDAMYWYRQDPGQGLRLIYYSQIVNDFQKGDIAEGYSVSREKKESFPLTVTSAQKNPTAFYLCASSPGTGGNNEQFFGPGTRLTVL.